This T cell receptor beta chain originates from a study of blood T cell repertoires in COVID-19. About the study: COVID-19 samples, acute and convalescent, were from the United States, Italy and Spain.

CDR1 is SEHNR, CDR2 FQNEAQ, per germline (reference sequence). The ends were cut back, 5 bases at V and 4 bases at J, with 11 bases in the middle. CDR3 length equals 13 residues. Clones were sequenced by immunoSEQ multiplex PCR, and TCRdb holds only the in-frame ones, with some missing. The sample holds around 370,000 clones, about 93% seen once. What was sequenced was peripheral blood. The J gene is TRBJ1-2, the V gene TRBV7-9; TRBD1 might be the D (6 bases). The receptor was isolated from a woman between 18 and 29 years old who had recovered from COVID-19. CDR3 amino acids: CASSHDRFYGYTF. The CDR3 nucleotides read TGTGCCAGCAGCCACGACAGGTTCTATGGCTACACCTTC.